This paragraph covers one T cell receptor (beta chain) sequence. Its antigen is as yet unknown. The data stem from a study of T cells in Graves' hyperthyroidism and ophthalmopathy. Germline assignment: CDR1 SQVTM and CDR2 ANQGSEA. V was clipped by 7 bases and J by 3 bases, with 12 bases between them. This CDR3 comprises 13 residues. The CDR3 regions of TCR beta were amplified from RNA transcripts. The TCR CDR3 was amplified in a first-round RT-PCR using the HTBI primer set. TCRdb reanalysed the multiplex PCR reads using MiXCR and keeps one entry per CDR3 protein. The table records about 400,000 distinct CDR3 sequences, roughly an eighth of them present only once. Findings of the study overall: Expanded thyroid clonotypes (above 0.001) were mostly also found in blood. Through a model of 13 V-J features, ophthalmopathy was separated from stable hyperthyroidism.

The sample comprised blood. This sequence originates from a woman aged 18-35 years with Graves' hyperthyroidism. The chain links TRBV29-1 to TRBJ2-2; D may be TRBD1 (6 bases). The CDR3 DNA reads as TGCAGCGCTCCAAACAGGGACACCGGGGAGCTGTTTTTT. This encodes CSAPNRDTGELFF.